This T cell receptor beta chain came from a study of blood T cell repertoires in COVID-19. Across the whole study: Researchers got acute and convalescent COVID-19 samples from the United States, Italy and Spain. From T cells, B-cell-depleted T cells, or PBMCs came the material, which was cDNA or gDNA.

The CDR3 consists of 13 residues. Germline lookup yields CDR1 SGHTA and CDR2 FQGNSA. V shed 6 bases and J shed 4 bases, with 12 bases lying between them. As handled by the study authors: The authors estimated nucleated cell counts from reference gene primer amplification. Assay: immunoSEQ multiplex PCR; the TCRdb copy retains only in-frame clones and omits some. V and J calls and clone size are those listed in that table; D and trimming were worked out from the DNA. The repertoire has about 100,000 clones, about 85% of them found once; the top ten carry more than 10%. The specimen sequenced was peripheral blood. V and J are TRBV7-2 and TRBJ1-2; D remains ambiguous. The clonotype originates from a human donor in a cohort sampled during active COVID-19. The CDR3 region has the DNA TGTGCCAGCAGAATTGCCGGTAGCTATGGCTACACCTTC. Its translation is CASRIAGSYGYTF.